The clone carrying this TCR beta chain was observed a few times. Its cognate antigen is unknown. Germline V gene data show CDR1 as MNHNY and CDR2 as SVGAGI (reference sequence). Between the trimmed V and J ends, which lost 8 bases and 4 bases, there was a span of 12 bases. The CDR3 is made up of 13 amino acids. These data originate in a study of response to subunit inactivated influenza vaccine. TCRdb fed the RT-PCR reads into MiXCR, producing one record per CDR3 protein. This table has 630,000 or so distinct CDR3 sequences, approximately 14% appearing once. Study-wide points: Authors suggested seasonal influenza vaccinations each recruit few new T cells.

The sequencing here drew on PBMCs from blood, taken roughly 12 days after vaccination. V gene TRBV6-6 combines with J gene TRBJ2-1; the D call may be TRBD1 or TRBD2 (5 bases each). The receptor was derived from a man in his forties or fifties who received an inactivated influenza vaccine. CDR3 loop: CASARDLYNEQFF. CDR3 DNA: TGTGCCAGCGCCCGGGACCTTTACAATGAGCAGTTCTTC.